The 24 T cell receptor beta chains below were found in one sample sequenced in a study of identical twins (dated by TCRdb to about 2016). The method behind the library was 5' RACE. These reads were obtained on an Illumina HiSeq 2000. The public reads were run again by TCRdb, first through fastp at Q25 and then through MiXCR, and only productive beta chains were kept. Rows are unified per CDR3 protein, each entry keeping the most common DNA and genes. The sample yields around 1.7 million distinct CDR3 sequences; about 31% were counted once. The ten largest make up more than 0.25% of the sample. Material: cord blood. Every receptor here comes from a newborn girl in good health.

This chain connects TRBV4-1 to TRBJ2-1; 8 bases line up with TRBD2. J gave up 3 bases and V 6 bases, and 13 bases lay outside the gene matches. Germline V gene sequence: CDR1 MGHRA, CDR2 YSYEKL. The CDR3 loop spans 17 amino acids. CDR3 nucleotides: TGCGCCAGCAGAGCCCCCCCTGGGACTAGTAGCTACAATGAGCAGTTCTTC. Translation gives CASRAPPGTSSYNEQFF.

The V call is TRBV12-3 or TRBV12-4, the J call TRBJ1-5; D is perhaps TRBD1 (5 bases). Trimming pared 5 bases from V and 4 bases from J, leaving 12 bases between. This CDR3 is 14 amino acids long. The CDR3 is CASSAFGGNQPQHF. The CDR3 nucleotides are TGTGCCAGCAGTGCGTTCGGGGGAAATCAGCCCCAGCATTTT.

The rearrangement joins TRBV11-2 to TRBJ2-7; D not resolved. The germline V gene encodes CDR1 SGHAT and CDR2 FQNNGV. CDR3 length equals 15 residues. V lost 2 bases, J lost 3 bases, and 14 bases lay in between. The CDR3, as DNA: TGTGCCAGCAGCTTATTGAAACGGAGAATCTACGAGCAGTACTTC. It specifies CASSLLKRRIYEQYF.

The chain joins TRBV2 to TRBJ1-5; no clear D gene. Germline-derived CDR1 and CDR2 are SNHLY and FYNNEI. The CDR3 covers 15 residues. Trimming removed 8 bases from V and 2 bases from J, with 16 bases in between. As DNA, the CDR3 is TGTGCCAGCTCGGGATCGGGGATCGGCAATCAGCCCCAGCATTTT. Amino acids: CASSGSGIGNQPQHF.

This CDR3 reads CASSTTGWSGELFF. CDR3 DNA sequence: TGTGCCAGCAGTACCACAGGGTGGAGCGGGGAGCTGTTTTTT. The rearrangement uses TRBV6-6 and TRBJ2-2, with a tentative D call TRBD1 (6 bases). The CDR3 covers 14 residues. The V gene lost 5 bases and the J gene lost 7 bases, with 14 bases spanning the gap. CDR1 is MNHNY, CDR2 SVGAGI, per germline (reference sequence).

This clonotype appeared a few times. This rearrangement joins TRBV18 to TRBJ2-7; D is possibly TRBD1 (5 bases). Germline CDR1 and CDR2: KGHSH and LQKENI. The CDR3 runs 13 residues. Trimming removed 2 bases from V and 2 bases from J, with 7 bases in between. The CDR3 nucleotides are TGTGCCAGCTCACCAGGGGCTCCCTACGAGCAGTACTTC. Residues: CASSPGAPYEQYF.

The chain is built from TRBV25-1 and TRBJ2-5; 7 positions match TRBD1. With V trimmed by 3 bases and J by 5 bases, 12 bases remained unmatched. In germline, CDR1 is MGHDK, CDR2 SYGVNS. The CDR3 runs to 16 residues. The CDR3: CASSDNRGSPQETQYF. The CDR3 DNA follows: TGTGCCAGCAGTGACAACAGGGGAAGTCCCCAGGAGACCCAGTACTTC.

This clonotype was recorded at least ten times. V is TRBV27 and J is TRBJ2-7, with D possibly matching TRBD1 (5 bases). V was pared by 6 bases and J by 4 bases, with 16 bases between. Germline V gene lookup returns CDR1 MNHEY and CDR2 SMNVEV (reference sequence). This CDR3 region has 14 residues. The CDR3 here is CASRTRDRIYEQYF. The CDR3 region has the DNA TGTGCCAGCAGGACCAGGGATAGAATATACGAGCAGTACTTC.

The chain combines TRBV28 with TRBJ2-7; D remains ambiguous. V lost 5 bases, J lost 2 bases, and 16 bases lay in between. CDR1 is MDHEN, CDR2 SYDVKM, per germline. CDR3 length: 15 residues. CDR3 bases: TGTGCCAGCAGTCCAAGGCGTGGGAACCCCTACGAGCAGTACTTC. Protein sequence: CASSPRRGNPYEQYF.

This rearrangement joins TRBV12-3 or TRBV12-4 to TRBJ2-1; the D is unclear. With 3 bases removed from V and 2 bases from J, the gap between germline ends came to 8 bases. The CDR3 length is 14 residues. In DNA form, the CDR3 reads TGTGCCAGCAGTTTTACTACAACCTACAATGAGCAGTTCTTC. The encoded protein is CASSFTTTYNEQFF.

DNA of the CDR3: TGCAGTGCCCCCCGGGGGCGCCCCACCACAGATACGCAGTATTTT. The encoded protein is CSAPRGRPTTDTQYF. The chain carries TRBV20-1 and TRBJ2-3; either TRBD1 or TRBD2 may fit D (6 bases each). This CDR3 comprises 15 residues. V lost 6 bases, J lost 2 bases, and 18 bases lay in between. Germline CDR1 and CDR2: DFQATT and SNEGSKA (reference sequence).

Regarding this clonotype: A read error may produce the germline difference seen at one junction end. V and J are TRBV6-5 and TRBJ1-5; 7 bases line up with TRBD1. Germline CDR1 is MNHEY and CDR2 is SVGAGI. CDR3 length: 15 amino acids. The chain's CDR3 is CVSNQGGYSNQPQHF. Here the CDR3 DNA reads TGTGTCAGCAACCAGGGGGGATATAGCAATCAGCCCCAGCATTTT.

This clonotype has a handful of counts. The gene calls are TRBV4-2 and TRBJ2-3; D not resolved. The germline V gene encodes CDR1 LGHNA and CDR2 YNFKEQ. This CDR3 is 15 amino acids long. V lost 0 bases to trimming and J lost 1 base, with 8 bases between them. DNA for the CDR3: TGTGCCAGCAGCCAAGAACGGGCGGGCACAGATACGCAGTATTTT. Residues: CASSQERAGTDTQYF.

Ten or more counts support this clonotype. V and J are TRBV29-1 and TRBJ2-7; 7 nucleotides align to TRBD1. V lost 5 bases to trimming and J lost 2 bases; unmatched junction nucleotides: 6. Germline loops: CDR1 SQVTM, CDR2 ANQGSEA. This CDR3 region has 13 residues. The CDR3 DNA is TGCAGCGTTATCCCGGGACAGCCCTACGAGCAGTACTTC. Translation gives CSVIPGQPYEQYF.

CDR3 nucleotides: TGTGCCAGCAGCCAAGAGACAGGACGCCAAGAGACCCAGTACTTC. It encodes CASSQETGRQETQYF. The chain uses TRBV4-2 and TRBJ2-5; possible D gene TRBD1, 6 bases. The V end lost 0 bases, the J end lost 1 base, and 9 bases lay between the germline ends. This CDR3 has 15 residues. Per the germline V gene, CDR1 is LGHNA and CDR2 is YNFKEQ.

The chain recombines TRBV6-1 with TRBJ2-7; D remains ambiguous. The J call may be in error: the DNA end matches TRBJ2-5 better. The CDR3 has 14 amino acids. The germline V gene encodes CDR1 MNHNS and CDR2 SASEGT. The chain's CDR3 is CASSDLTPQETQYF. In DNA, the CDR3 is TGTGCCAGCAGTGATTTGACCCCACAAGAGACCCAGTACTTC.

The V gene is TRBV20-1, the J gene TRBJ2-1, with a tentative D call TRBD2 (6 bases). The CDR3 sequence is 13 residues long. Trimming removed 0 bases at V and 13 bases at J, with 16 bases between. Per germline, CDR1 DFQATT and CDR2 SNEGSKA (reference sequence). The CDR3 sequence: CSARDGLAETQFF. CDR3 bases: TGCAGTGCTAGAGATGGGTTAGCGGAGACCCAGTTCTTC.

This clonotype was observed a few times. V gene TRBV11-2 combines with J gene TRBJ2-5, with 10 bases matching TRBD2. CDR3 length: 17 residues. Germline lookup yields CDR1 SGHAT and CDR2 FQNNGV. J was trimmed by 0 bases and V by 1 base; bases with no gene match: 5. CDR3 nucleotides: TGTGCCAGCAGCTTAGTACTAGCGGGGCCGTACCAAGAGACCCAGTACTTC. Amino acid sequence: CASSLVLAGPYQETQYF.

This clonotype has only a few counts. The chain recombines TRBV5-4 with TRBJ2-3, with D maybe TRBD2 (6 bases). Germline CDR1 reads SGHNT; CDR2 reads YYREEE (reference sequence). CDR3 length: 16 amino acids. Trimming took 5 bases from V and 2 from J, leaving 18 bases between them. The CDR3 DNA reads as TGTGCCAGCAGAACTACTAGCAGTGACCACACAGATACGCAGTATTTT. This encodes CASRTTSSDHTDTQYF. The whole variable domain, remainder taken from reference TRBV5-4 and TRBJ2-3, is ETGVTQSPTHLIKTRGQQVTLRCSSQSGHNTVSWYQQALGQGPQFIFQYYREEENGRGNFPPRFSGLQFPNYSSELNVNALELDDSALYLCASRTTSSDHTDTQYFGPGTRLTVL.

This chain uses TRBV29-1 with TRBJ2-4; 8 bases align to TRBD1. V was pared by 7 bases and J by 13 bases, with 15 bases of the junction left unmatched. The CDR3 loop spans 13 amino acids. Germline CDR1 and CDR2: SQVTM and ANQGSEA. The CDR3 loop is CSGGTGVIDEQYF. The CDR3 DNA follows: TGCAGCGGGGGGACAGGCGTAATAGATGAGCAGTACTTC. Drawing the rest from reference TRBV29-1 and TRBJ2-4, the complete variable domain is SAVISQKPSRDICQRGTSLTIQCQVDSQVTMMFWYRQQPGQSLTLIATANQGSEATYESGFVIDKFPISRPNLTFSTLTVSNMSPEDSSIYLCSGGTGVIDEQYFGAGTRLSVL.

This clonotype was observed a handful of times. The chain uses TRBV29-1 and TRBJ1-2; D not certain. Germline V lookup: CDR1 SQVTM, CDR2 ANQGSEA. Trimming shortened V by 3 bases and J by 5 bases, and 7 bases separated the two germline ends. CDR3 length: 11 residues. The DNA of the CDR3 is TGCAGCGTTGATCTGGGGTATGGCTACACCTTC. Translation: CSVDLGYGYTF.

This clonotype is a singleton in its sample. The genes are TRBV7-2 and TRBJ2-4; D possibly corresponds to TRBD1 (5 bases). V was trimmed by 1 base and J by 15 bases, leaving 19 bases between them. Germline V gene data show CDR1 as SGHTA and CDR2 as FQGNSA. The length of the CDR3 is 14 residues. This CDR3 is CASSLDGWGYMRYF. The CDR3 DNA reads as TGTGCCAGCAGCTTAGACGGTTGGGGCTACATGAGGTACTTC.

This clonotype has a handful of counts. The genes are TRBV28 and TRBJ2-7; maybe TRBD1 (5 bases). The germline V and J ends were trimmed by 8 bases and 1 base, with 12 bases remaining between them. Germline CDR1 reads MDHEN; CDR2 reads SYDVKM. The length of the CDR3 is 13 residues. CDR3: CASRTRASYEQYF. The CDR3 bases are TGTGCCAGCCGCACCAGGGCGTCCTACGAGCAGTACTTC. Filled out from reference TRBV28 and TRBJ2-7, the complete variable domain reads DVKVTQSSRYLVKRTGEKVFLECVQDMDHENMFWYRQDPGLGLRLIYFSYDVKMKEKGDIPEGYSVSREKKERFSLILESASTNQTSMYLCASRTRASYEQYFGPGTRLTVT.

This clonotype appeared a few times. This chain uses TRBV4-2 with TRBJ2-1; possible D gene TRBD1, 6 bases. Trimming pared 1 base from V and 8 bases from J, leaving 15 bases between. This CDR3 region has 15 residues. Germline loops: CDR1 LGHNA, CDR2 YNFKEQ. The CDR3 loop reads CASSQVGASADEQFF. CDR3 nucleotide sequence: TGTGCCAGCAGCCAAGTGGGGGCTAGTGCGGATGAGCAGTTCTTC.